This T cell receptor (beta chain) was sequenced in a study of metastatic and nonmetastatic thyroid tumors. Study context: The comparison covered peripheral blood and tumor or nodule tissue in malignant and benign thyroid patients. General study findings and limits: Versus benign nodules, malignant thyroid tumors reportedly had significantly higher TCR beta diversity, in blood and tumor.

Per the study methods: To classify distant metastasis in papillary thyroid cancer, a model was built from CDR3 differences across clinicopathological groups. Through MiXCR, TCRdb re-clonotyped the PCR reads. What appears here as the V and J calls and clone size reflects TCRdb's work, not the paper's. The top ten clones hold 8.8% of a sample with about 85,000 clones, approximately 9% of them seen once. Until they underwent thyroid surgery, no patient had received any treatment. Per germline, CDR1 LNHDA and CDR2 SQIVND (reference sequence). The CDR3 extends over 15 amino acids. The V segment lost 6 bases and the J segment 3 bases; nucleotides outside the gene matches: 5. This clone was counted many times. Its specificity is unknown.

The source material was blood. The chain recombines TRBV19 with TRBJ2-3, with 11 nucleotides matching TRBD2. The source is a female donor with papillary thyroid cancer or a benign thyroid nodule (not recorded which). Some clones in this sample may be carry-over from other donors' samples. The CDR3 nucleotides read TGTGCCAGTAGAAATAGCGGGGGGGAGACAGATACGCAGTATTTT. It codes for CASRNSGGETDTQYF.